This T cell receptor beta chain was observed in a study of shared clonotypes between healthy human individuals. In the original analysis: Filtering differed since immunoSEQ provided only junctions, with no quality scores. Measured with immunoSEQ multiplex PCR; TCRdb has only the in-frame clones, and not every one. D and trimming come from the DNA, and the V and J calls and clone size come from that table. The table records approximately 100,000 clones, about 66% of them present only once. This clone was detected a few times. The antigen is unknown. Germline V gene sequence: CDR1 MNHEY, CDR2 SMNVEV (reference sequence). The CDR3 has 15 residues. V shed 3 bases, J shed 3 bases, and the junction held 6 bases outside the gene matches. Study results and caveats: Roughly 4.6% of naive CD4 clonotypes were common to a handful of donors.

The rearrangement uses TRBV27 and TRBJ2-7, with 9 bases aligning to TRBD1. The source of this sequence is a woman in her twenties or thirties in good health. Sequenced input: memory CD8+ T cells sorted from blood. The subset here: CD45RO+ cells pooled with CCR7-negative TemRA cells. The CDR3 reads CASSLNRGRVYEQYF. The CDR3 nucleotides are TGTGCCAGCAGTTTGAACAGGGGGCGAGTCTACGAGCAGTACTTC.